These 19 T cell receptor beta chains came from one sample sequenced in a study of stem cell transplantation in POMP-related autoinflammatory disease. The method was immunoSEQ multiplex PCR; TCRdb's version includes in-frame clones alone and lacks a portion of them. The data contain about 26,000 clones, around 83% of them singletons. Sequenced material: CD4+ T cells from PBMCs, taken before stem cell transplantation. The receptor source for this set is a human donor with POMP-related autoinflammation and immune dysregulation (PRAID).

CDR3 sequence reads: CAWSVRSEQPQHF. CDR3 nucleotides: TGTGCCTGGAGTGTACGCAGCGAGCAGCCCCAGCATTTT. This chain links TRBV30 with TRBJ1-5; no firm D call. The CDR3 sequence is 13 residues long. CDR1 GTSNPN and CDR2 SVGIG come from the germline V gene (reference sequence). The V end lost 0 bases, the J end lost 7 bases, and 10 bases lay between the germline ends.

V and J are TRBV2 and TRBJ2-5; possibly TRBD1 or TRBD2 for D (6 bases each). The V gene lost 7 bases and the J gene lost 1 base, with 10 bases spanning the gap. The germline V gene encodes CDR1 SNHLY and CDR2 FYNNEI. The CDR3 is 13 amino acids. In DNA, the CDR3 is TGTGCCAGCAAAACGGGGGCCCAAGAGACCCAGTACTTC. Its translation is CASKTGAQETQYF.

The J gene is TRBJ2-7, the V gene TRBV9, with D maybe TRBD1 (6 bases). V was pared by 7 bases and J by 7 bases, with 18 bases between. Per germline, CDR1 SGDLS and CDR2 YYNGEE. This CDR3 is built from 13 residues. CDR3 in DNA: TGTGCCAGCCCTACTACTACAGGGCTAGAGCAGTACTTC. Its protein product is CASPTTTGLEQYF.

This chain links TRBV4-2 with TRBJ1-4, with TRBD1 identical over 9 bases. The V gene's germline CDR1 is LGHNA and CDR2 YNFKEQ. The CDR3 sequence is 16 residues long. V trimming: 0 bases; J trimming: 5 bases; junction bases outside the gene matches: 4. DNA of the CDR3: TGTGCCAGCAGCCAAGACCCGGACAGGGGCAATGAAAAACTGTTTTTT. Its translation is CASSQDPDRGNEKLFF.

This chain joins TRBV7-8 and TRBJ2-3, with 10 bases fitting TRBD2. Trimming at V came to 3 bases and at J to 2 bases, leaving 5 bases not matched to a gene. Germline lookup yields CDR1 SGHVS and CDR2 FQNEAQ. This CDR3 spans 16 amino acids. As DNA, the CDR3 is TGTGCCAGCAGCTTCCGGACTAGCGGAGACACAGATACGCAGTATTTT. This sequence encodes CASSFRTSGDTDTQYF.

The rearrangement uses TRBV5-8 and TRBJ2-7, with D hard to call. CDR3 length: 12 amino acids. Trimming took 1 base from V and 5 from J, leaving 7 bases between them. Germline V gene data show CDR1 as SGHTS and CDR2 as YDEGEE. The CDR3 is CASSLQIHEQYF. The CDR3 DNA reads as TGTGCCAGCAGCTTGCAGATCCACGAGCAGTACTTC.

CDR3 sequence reads: CASSPPPRGAGGSYEQYF. Here the CDR3 DNA reads TGTGCCAGCTCACCACCGCCACGGGGGGCCGGGGGTTCCTACGAGCAGTACTTC. The chain links TRBV18 to TRBJ2-7; D may be TRBD2 (7 bases). V was shortened by 0 bases and J by 1 base, with 19 bases between the two germline ends. CDR1 and CDR2 (germline): KGHSH, LQKENI. This CDR3 has 18 residues.

V usage is TRBV28 and J usage is TRBJ2-3, with 10 bases that match TRBD1. Germline V gene data show CDR1 as MDHEN and CDR2 as SYDVKM. The V and J ends lost 6 bases and 4 bases, in that order; junction bases with no gene match: 13. CDR3 size: 17 residues. This CDR3 reads CASSFIPTGGFADTQYF. In nucleotides, the CDR3 is TGTGCCAGCAGCTTCATCCCGACAGGGGGCTTCGCAGATACGCAGTATTTT.

The rearrangement uses TRBV4-1 and TRBJ2-7; 7 positions match TRBD2. CDR3 length: 16 amino acids. V dropped 0 bases and J dropped 5; count of bases not matched to a gene: 10. Germline V lookup: CDR1 MGHRA, CDR2 YSYEKL. CDR3: CASSQDDRAGAHEQYF. As DNA, the CDR3 is TGCGCCAGCAGCCAAGATGATAGGGCGGGAGCCCACGAGCAGTACTTC.

The chain recombines TRBV6-5 with TRBJ1-5, with a possible D match to TRBD1 (6 bases). Germline V gene sequence: CDR1 MNHEY, CDR2 SVGAGI. This CDR3 has 15 amino acids. Trimming cost V 6 bases and J 8 bases, with 20 bases left between them. The CDR3 sequence: CASRGAGSGEKPQHF. CDR3 bases: TGTGCCAGCAGGGGGGCAGGGTCTGGGGAGAAGCCCCAGCATTTT.

The V and J genes are TRBV11-2 and TRBJ2-1; D is perhaps TRBD2 (6 bases). The CDR3 runs 16 residues. Germline V gene data show CDR1 as SGHAT and CDR2 as FQNNGV. Trimming left V 2 bases short and J 3 bases short, with 14 bases between. CDR3 sequence (DNA): TGTGCCAGCAGCTTAATTCGTGCGCGGGACTACAATGAGCAGTTCTTC. Its protein is CASSLIRARDYNEQFF.

To note about this clone: Germline is not matched at one junction end, which may reflect a read error. This sequence joins TRBV2 and TRBJ1-3; TRBD1 agrees at 11 bases. The CDR3 is 11 residues long. Germline lookup yields CDR1 SNHLY and CDR2 FYNNEI. The CDR3 region has the DNA TGTGCCAGCAGTGAACAGGACAGGGGGCATTTT. It specifies CASSEQDRGHF.

This chain links TRBV11-2 with TRBJ1-3; TRBD1 is a possible D gene (6 bases). V gave up 5 bases and J gave up 11 bases, with 10 bases separating them. Germline CDR1 reads SGHAT; CDR2 reads FQNNGV. This CDR3 is built from 11 residues. The CDR3 sequence: CASSVQGPIYF. Written as DNA, the CDR3 is TGTGCCAGCAGCGTACAGGGCCCCATATATTTT.

CDR3 loop: CASSYSAGAFYEQYF. CDR3 coding DNA: TGTGCCAGCAGTTACTCGGCGGGGGCCTTCTACGAGCAGTACTTC. This rearrangement joins TRBV6-5 to TRBJ2-7; perhaps TRBD2 as D (7 bases). This CDR3 region has 15 residues. V was trimmed by 0 bases and J by 3 bases, leaving 12 bases between them. Germline loops: CDR1 MNHEY, CDR2 SVGAGI.

The gene calls are TRBV25-1 and TRBJ2-1, with 7 bases that match TRBD2. V shed 3 bases and J 7 bases; nucleotides not matched to a gene: 9. The CDR3 loop spans 15 amino acids. Germline-derived CDR1 and CDR2 are MGHDK and SYGVNS. The CDR3 DNA reads TGTGCCAGCAGTGACCCAGGGACTATGGGTAATGAGCAGTTCTTC. Translated, it gives CASSDPGTMGNEQFF.

The rearrangement links TRBV5-1 to TRBJ2-1; the match to TRBD2 covers 16 bases. J lost 10 bases, V lost 4 bases, and 11 bases had no gene match. Germline V lookup: CDR1 SGHRS, CDR2 YFSETQ. CDR3 size: 17 residues. CDR3 residues: CASSPAGTSGGAWEQFF. In DNA, the CDR3 is TGCGCCAGCAGCCCTGCCGGGACTAGCGGGGGGGCCTGGGAGCAGTTCTTC.

This clone was detected a few times. The gene calls are TRBV4-1 and TRBJ1-2; D ambiguous. The V gene lost 0 bases and the J gene lost 4 bases, with 9 bases spanning the gap. The CDR3 is 14 residues long. In germline, CDR1 is MGHRA, CDR2 YSYEKL. CDR3 DNA sequence: TGCGCCAGCAGCCAAGAGAGGCAGCTCTATGGCTACACCTTC. This encodes CASSQERQLYGYTF.

CDR3 protein: CANSRGPNQPQHF. In DNA, the CDR3 is TGTGCCAACTCCCGAGGCCCCAATCAGCCCCAGCATTTT. The chain recombines TRBV2 with TRBJ1-5; D gene unclear. Germline V lookup: CDR1 SNHLY, CDR2 FYNNEI. V lost 10 bases and J 3 bases, leaving 13 bases between the germline ends. CDR3 length: 13 residues.

V usage is TRBV30 and J usage is TRBJ2-6, with D possibly being TRBD1 or TRBD2 (5 bases each). The germline V gene encodes CDR1 GTSNPN and CDR2 SVGIG (reference sequence). The V end lost 0 bases, the J end lost 0 bases, and 18 bases lay between the germline ends. This CDR3 comprises 19 residues. CDR3 region: CAWSVEGTHTPSGANVLTF. CDR3 bases: TGTGCCTGGAGTGTAGAGGGGACCCATACCCCCTCTGGGGCCAACGTCCTGACTTTC.